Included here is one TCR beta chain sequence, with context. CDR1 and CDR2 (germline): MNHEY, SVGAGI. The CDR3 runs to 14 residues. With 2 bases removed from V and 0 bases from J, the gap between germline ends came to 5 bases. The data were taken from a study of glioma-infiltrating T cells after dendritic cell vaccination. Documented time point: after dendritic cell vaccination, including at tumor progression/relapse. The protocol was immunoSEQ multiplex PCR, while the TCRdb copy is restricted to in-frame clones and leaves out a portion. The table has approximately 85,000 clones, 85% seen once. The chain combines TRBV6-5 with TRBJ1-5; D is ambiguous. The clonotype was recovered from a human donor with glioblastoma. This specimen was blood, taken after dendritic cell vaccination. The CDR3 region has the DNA TGTGCCAGCAGTTACGCGGGTAGCAATCAGCCCCAGCATTTT. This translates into CASSYAGSNQPQHF.